This is a list of T cell receptor beta chains from one sample in a study of T cells after yellow fever vaccination. Via MiXCR, TCRdb re-called the 5' RACE reads, giving one row per CDR3 protein. Of approximately 120,000 distinct CDR3 sequences listed, around 7.4% are singletons. The specimen comprised CD4+ T cells sorted from PBMCs, sampled 10 to 11 days after the first yellow fever vaccination. The origin of the receptors is a man younger than 30 who received the YFV17D yellow fever vaccine. CDR3s leave out the opening cysteine and the closing phenylalanine or tryptophan. D genes are given only for firm matches. The size of a clone is reported for some rows only, either as once, few or many, or as a class for expanded clones.

J: TRBJ1-1
size: .
V: TRBV9
D: .
CDR3: ASSLGLNSPAEAF

J: TRBJ2-7
size: many
V: TRBV3-1
D: .
CDR3: ASSHPPETYEQY

J: TRBJ2-1
size: many
V: TRBV7-7
D: TRBD2
CDR3: ASSPTSGVSSYNEQF

J: TRBJ2-5
size: .
V: TRBV4-2
D: TRBD1
CDR3: ASSQEGRGGQGLFETQY

J: TRBJ1-2
size: many
V: TRBV4-1
D: .
CDR3: ASSQAHGLYGYT

J: TRBJ2-3
size: many
V: TRBV12-3/TRBV12-4
D: TRBD1
CDR3: ASSRGQTDTQY

J: TRBJ1-1
size: many
V: TRBV5-1
D: .
CDR3: ASSTGSNTEAF

J: TRBJ1-4
size: many
V: TRBV5-1
D: TRBD1
CDR3: ASSDSGTGEEKLF

J: TRBJ1-6
size: .
V: TRBV15
D: .
CDR3: ATSRGFEGGSPLH

J: TRBJ2-3
size: many
V: TRBV12-3/TRBV12-4
D: .
CDR3: ASSRSGGLKDTQY

J: TRBJ2-1
size: many
V: TRBV5-8
D: .
CDR3: ASSLGGYEQF

J: TRBJ1-1
size: many
V: TRBV5-6
D: TRBD1
CDR3: ASSLVGTGGKDTEAF

J: TRBJ1-3
size: many
V: TRBV7-2
D: .
CDR3: ASSAMSGFNTIY

J: TRBJ1-6
size: few
V: TRBV5-1
D: .
CDR3: ASSPGQGDNSPLH

J: TRBJ2-6
size: few
V: TRBV7-9
D: .
CDR3: ASREGAGANVLT

J: TRBJ1-1
size: .
V: TRBV20-1
D: .
CDR3: SAASRGHTEAF

J: TRBJ2-1
size: many
V: TRBV5-1
D: TRBD2
CDR3: ASSLAWGGNNEQF

J: TRBJ2-5
size: many
V: TRBV10-3
D: TRBD2
CDR3: AISDSGGPRVETQY